Below are 18 T cell receptor beta chains sequenced from a single sample in a study of cytomegalovirus exposure and HLA in healthy donors (dated by TCRdb to the late 2010s). Library prep was done by the immunoSEQ multiplex PCR assay. For the multiplex PCR, a mixture combining 60 forward primers for TCR Vbeta segments and 13 reverse primers for TCR Jbeta segments was used. Held by TCRdb, this immuneACCESS table contains in-frame sequences only and omits some clones. Under half of the omission traces to an unresolved V gene where checked; the cause of the rest is unknown. The sample table holds under 200,000 clones, of which approximately 80% were seen once. The top ten hold about 7.9% of the sample. Sequencing was performed on PBMCs. The receptor source for this set is a male donor in good health and CMV-seropositive.

The chain recombines TRBV2 with TRBJ1-4, with TRBD1 as a possible D gene (6 bases). Germline V lookup: CDR1 SNHLY, CDR2 FYNNEI. This CDR3 has 16 residues. With 3 bases removed from V and 0 bases from J, the gap between germline ends came to 11 bases. CDR3 residues: CASSERGGATNEKLFF. CDR3 bases: TGTGCCAGCAGTGAGAGAGGGGGGGCAACTAATGAAAAACTGTTTTTT.

The chain uses TRBV9 and TRBJ1-4, with D perhaps TRBD1 (5 bases). This CDR3 is built from 14 residues. Trimming pared 3 bases from V and 6 bases from J, leaving 12 bases between. Germline V gene lookup returns CDR1 SGDLS and CDR2 YYNGEE. The CDR3 DNA follows: TGTGCCAGCAGCGCAGACAGTCTGGATGAAAAACTGTTTTTT. This encodes CASSADSLDEKLFF.

The gene calls are TRBV30 and TRBJ1-6, with D possibly TRBD1 on 6 matching bases. Germline V gives CDR1 GTSNPN, CDR2 SVGIG (reference sequence). Trimming removed 4 bases from V and 0 bases from J, with 16 bases in between. The CDR3 extends over 17 amino acids. In nucleotides, the CDR3 is TGTGCCTGGAACAGGGCGTCTAGGAGCTCCTATAATTCACCCCTCCACTTT. This codes for CAWNRASRSSYNSPLHF.

The CDR3 loop is CASSRPQGKAFF. CDR3 coding DNA: TGTGCCAGCAGCCGACCACAGGGCAAAGCTTTCTTT. This sequence joins TRBV11-3 and TRBJ1-1, with a weak D call TRBD1 (6 bases). With 5 bases removed from V and 9 bases from J, the gap between germline ends came to 13 bases. Germline V gene data show CDR1 as SGHNT and CDR2 as YENEEA. This CDR3 is 12 amino acids long.

In the case of this clone: One end of the junction fails to match germline, which may point to a read error. The CDR3 bases are TGTGCCAGCAGCCCGGGACTAGCGGGCAGTAGGAACTTC. This encodes CASSPGLAGSRNF. The chain uses TRBV5-5 and TRBJ2-7, with 12 bases matching TRBD2. Germline V gene sequence: CDR1 SGHKS, CDR2 YYEKEE (reference sequence). CDR3 length: 13 residues.

V and J are TRBV7-9 and TRBJ1-6, with 7 bases fitting TRBD1. Germline trimming cut 2 bases from V and 7 bases from J; bases unmatched to any gene: 2. Per the germline V gene, CDR1 is SEHNR and CDR2 is FQNEAQ (reference sequence). The CDR3 is 14 residues long. For the CDR3, the DNA is TGTGCCAGCAGCTTACAGGGGGGCAATTCACCCCTCCACTTT. This gives the protein CASSLQGGNSPLHF.

The gene calls are TRBV25-1 and TRBJ2-3; tentatively, D is TRBD2 (6 bases). The CDR3 contains 15 residues. The ends were cut back, 2 bases at V and 2 bases at J, with 11 bases in the middle. Germline CDR1 is MGHDK and CDR2 is SYGVNS. The CDR3 sequence is CASSELAGFTDTQYF. The CDR3 coding sequence is TGTGCCAGCAGTGAACTCGCGGGGTTCACAGATACGCAGTATTTT.

The chain joins TRBV14 to TRBJ2-5; D not certain. The CDR3 is 13 amino acids. V was cut by 0 bases and J by 4 bases, with 6 bases left in between. CDR1 is SGHDN, CDR2 FVKESK, per germline. In nucleotides, the CDR3 is TGTGCCAGCAGCCAAGACTTGCGAGAGACCCAGTACTTC. Its translation is CASSQDLRETQYF.

The chain links TRBV25-1 to TRBJ2-7; 8 nucleotides agree with TRBD1. V shed 3 bases and J 7 bases; nucleotides not matched to a gene: 5. The length of the CDR3 is 13 residues. Germline assignment: CDR1 MGHDK and CDR2 SYGVNS. CDR3 sequence reads: CASSEQGAREQYF. CDR3 DNA sequence: TGTGCCAGCAGTGAGCAGGGGGCGAGGGAGCAGTACTTC.

V is TRBV5-1 and J is TRBJ2-3, with TRBD1 as a possible D gene (6 bases). Between the trimmed V and J ends, which lost 0 bases and 5 bases, there was a span of 13 bases. There are 15 residues in the CDR3. CDR1 is SGHRS and CDR2 is YFSETQ in the germline V gene. CDR3 residues: CASSLGQVVKDTQYF. CDR3 coding DNA: TGCGCCAGCAGCTTGGGACAGGTTGTTAAAGATACGCAGTATTTT.

This clone has a single count. The chain combines TRBV19 with TRBJ1-1, with 7 positions matching TRBD1. V dropped 5 bases and J dropped 5; count of bases not matched to a gene: 2. CDR1 and CDR2 (germline): LNHDA, SQIVND (reference sequence). CDR3 size: 12 residues. The DNA of the CDR3 is TGTGCCAGTAGTGTCAGGGGGACTGAAGCTTTCTTT. This gives the protein CASSVRGTEAFF.

The rearrangement joins TRBV7-2 to TRBJ1-2; the D gene is possibly TRBD1 (5 bases). The germline CDR1 and CDR2 sequences are SGHTA and FQGNSA. V was pared by 3 bases and J by 3 bases, with 8 bases between. The CDR3 loop spans 13 amino acids. The CDR3 DNA reads TGTGCCAGCAGCTTTGACAGAGACTATGGCTACACCTTC. Translating gives CASSFDRDYGYTF.

This sequence joins TRBV30 and TRBJ2-1; 7 positions agree with TRBD1. This CDR3 is 16 amino acids long. Germline V CDR1 and CDR2: GTSNPN, SVGIG (reference sequence). Trimming at V came to 0 bases and at J to 7 bases, leaving 12 bases not matched to a gene. The CDR3 DNA reads TGTGCCTGGAGTGTACTCCTAGGGGGCGGACGTAATGAGCAGTTCTTC. This encodes CAWSVLLGGGRNEQFF. Drawing the rest from reference TRBV30 and TRBJ2-1, the complete variable domain is SQTIHQWPATLVQPVGSPLSLECTVEGTSNPNLYWYRQAAGRGLQLLFYSVGIGQISSEVPQNLSASRPQDRQFILSSKKLLLSDSGFYLCAWSVLLGGGRNEQFFGPGTRLTVL.

This rearrangement joins TRBV5-4 to TRBJ1-1; no clear D. Germline assignment: CDR1 SGHNT and CDR2 YYREEE (reference sequence). Between the trimmed V and J ends, which lost 3 bases and 7 bases, there was a span of 10 bases. This CDR3 has 12 residues. The CDR3 protein is CASSSDGYEAFF. In DNA form, the CDR3 reads TGTGCCAGCAGCTCCGACGGGTATGAAGCTTTCTTT. Full variable domain (missing parts from reference TRBV5-4 and TRBJ1-1): ETGVTQSPTHLIKTRGQQVTLRCSSQSGHNTVSWYQQALGQGPQFIFQYYREEENGRGNFPPRFSGLQFPNYSSELNVNALELDDSALYLCASSSDGYEAFFGQGTRLTVV.

This clone came up a few times. CDR3 DNA sequence: TGTGCCAGCAGCGCAGGGGTGGGGCAGGGGACCCAGTACTTC. This codes for CASSAGVGQGTQYF. The chain employs TRBV9 and TRBJ2-5, with D possibly being TRBD1 (6 bases). The germline gives CDR1 SGDLS, CDR2 YYNGEE. The CDR3 extends over 14 amino acids. Trimming left V 3 bases short and J 7 bases short, with 16 bases between.

This chain joins TRBV30 and TRBJ1-5; unclear D gene. The V and J ends lost 1 base and 2 bases respectively, with 15 bases between them. This CDR3 spans 16 amino acids. In germline, CDR1 is GTSNPN, CDR2 SVGIG (reference sequence). The CDR3 here is CAWSAGPGSGNQPQHF. In DNA, the CDR3 is TGTGCCTGGAGTGCCGGACCGGGGAGTGGCAATCAGCCCCAGCATTTT.

This clone occurred a few times. This chain links TRBV19 with TRBJ2-7; D is perhaps TRBD1 (6 bases). Looked up from germline, CDR1 is LNHDA and CDR2 is SQIVND (reference sequence). The CDR3 runs 13 residues. Trimming removed 5 bases from V and 3 bases from J, with 11 bases in between. The CDR3 here is CASSGQFLYEQYF. For the CDR3, the DNA is TGTGCCAGTAGTGGACAGTTCCTCTACGAGCAGTACTTC.

The genes are TRBV11-2 and TRBJ2-5; possible D gene TRBD1, 5 bases. Germline CDR1 reads SGHAT; CDR2 reads FQNNGV. V was cut by 3 bases and J by 5 bases, with 13 bases left in between. This CDR3 has 14 amino acids. The CDR3 DNA is TGTGCCAGCAGCTTGGGTAACAGGCGGGAGACCCAGTACTTC. Translated, it gives CASSLGNRRETQYF.